This T cell receptor (beta chain) originates from a study of neurological immune-mediated disorders. Background on the study: A relapsing-remitting course was seen in about 90% of the roughly 35 multiple sclerosis patients and a secondary progressive course in 3.

PBMCs stored at -80 C, 2 million in total, were the source of the unsorted libraries. This clonotype showed up many times. Per the germline V gene, CDR1 is MNHNY and CDR2 is SVGAGI (reference sequence). This CDR3 is 11 amino acids long. Trimming stripped 6 bases from V and 7 bases from J, with 10 bases between. Sequencing runs each generated in excess of 180 million TCR-beta sequences derived from 15-18 subjects. TCRdb reprocessed the 5' RACE reads with MiXCR, giving one entry per CDR3 protein. In the table there are approximately 70,000 distinct CDR3 sequences, roughly 3.9% of which are singletons. The chain uses TRBV6-6 and TRBJ2-7, with D hard to call. The TCR comes from a man younger than 40 with multiple sclerosis. Sequencing was carried out using PBMCs. The CDR3 DNA reads as TGTGCCAGCAGCCCACTTCGGGAGCAGTACTTC. Amino acids: CASSPLREQYF.